This T cell receptor beta chain is from a study of human T cells and chemical hapten exposure. A few counts support this clonotype. Its antigen is currently unknown. Time point noted: patch test 2, 6 weeks after DPC sensitization. Treatment denoted: therapeutic diphenylcyclopropenone sensitization with weekly scalp DPC. Study-level results: The number of TCRs over 1 in 1000 frequency stayed unchanged after DPC.

From the RACE reads, TCRdb called clonotypes with MiXCR, one entry per CDR3 protein. The data show approximately 75,000 distinct CDR3 sequences, 8.5% seen once. Between the trimmed V and J ends, which lost 1 base and 2 bases, there was a span of 13 bases. Germline CDR1 reads SGHNT; CDR2 reads YENEEA. There are 16 residues in the CDR3. This chain joins TRBV11-3 and TRBJ2-3; TRBD2 might be the D (7 bases). The clonotype comes from a woman aged 50 to 60 with alopecia areata. Some clones in this sample may be carry-over from other donors' samples. Material: whole blood, obtained in connection with sensitization to the hapten diphenylcyclopropenone (DPC). DNA for the CDR3: TGTGCCAGCAGCTTAGGAACGGGGGGCCCCACAGATACGCAGTATTTT. Protein: CASSLGTGGPTDTQYF.